These 21 T cell receptor beta chains came from one sample sequenced in a study of cytomegalovirus exposure and HLA in healthy donors. Assay used: immunoSEQ multiplex PCR; TCRdb lists only in-frame clones, some missing. This sample has 130,000 or so clones; about 90% occur once, and the top ten carry approximately 3.3%. Specimen: PBMCs. The source of these receptors is a man aged 25-45 years in good health and CMV-seronegative.

The V call is TRBV11-2, the J call TRBJ1-6; tentative D call: TRBD1 (5 bases). Trimming cost V 5 bases and J 8 bases, with 13 bases left between them. Germline V lookup: CDR1 SGHAT, CDR2 FQNNGV. This CDR3 comprises 14 residues. The chain's CDR3 is CASSPRPGDSPLHF. The CDR3 nucleotides read TGTGCCAGCAGCCCTAGACCGGGGGATTCACCCCTCCACTTT.

J is TRBJ1-1 and V is TRBV11-2; 8 bases match TRBD1. Germline lookup yields CDR1 SGHAT and CDR2 FQNNGV. V dropped 3 bases and J dropped 4; count of bases not matched to a gene: 7. The CDR3 totals 15 residues. CDR3 bases: TGTGCCAGCAGCTTGCAGGGGGCCGGGGTCACTGAAGCTTTCTTT. It is translated as CASSLQGAGVTEAFF.

The V call is TRBV5-1, the J call TRBJ2-3; 10 bases match TRBD2. CDR1 SGHRS and CDR2 YFSETQ come from the germline V gene. The CDR3 is 17 amino acids. V lost 0 bases to trimming and J lost 4 bases; unmatched junction nucleotides: 8. The CDR3: CASSLVETSGVSDTQYF. The CDR3 DNA reads TGCGCCAGCAGCTTGGTGGAAACTAGCGGGGTTTCAGATACGCAGTATTTT.

The chain has TRBV5-4 and TRBJ2-7; D possibly corresponds to TRBD1 (6 bases). The CDR3 spans 15 residues. The germline V gene has CDR1 SGHNT and CDR2 YYREEE (reference sequence). V dropped 0 bases and J dropped 5 bases, with 15 bases sitting between them. For the CDR3, the DNA is TGTGCCAGCAGCTTGGCGCAGGGGTTAAAAGACGAGCAGTACTTC. Translating it yields CASSLAQGLKDEQYF.

This chain links TRBV7-2 with TRBJ1-3, with D possibly being TRBD1 (6 bases). CDR1 is SGHTA and CDR2 is FQGNSA in the germline V gene. The V end lost 5 bases, the J end lost 0 bases, and 11 bases lay between the germline ends. This CDR3 is 15 amino acids long. This CDR3 is CASSPQTGSGNTIYF. CDR3 nucleotides: TGTGCCAGCAGCCCACAGACAGGCTCTGGAAACACCATATATTTT.

The chain couples TRBV29-1 to TRBJ2-7; the match to TRBD1 covers 12 bases. J was trimmed by 9 bases and V by 7 bases; bases with no gene match: 7. Germline V gives CDR1 SQVTM, CDR2 ANQGSEA. The CDR3 runs to 12 residues. CDR3 loop: CSAGTGGDLQYF. CDR3 sequence (DNA): TGCAGCGCTGGGACAGGGGGCGATTTGCAGTACTTC.

V usage is TRBV7-9 and J usage is TRBJ2-5, with 8 bases lining up with TRBD1. Losses at the gene ends were 5 bases for V and 2 bases for J; bases not matched to a gene: 13. Germline V CDR1 and CDR2: SEHNR, FQNEAQ (reference sequence). The CDR3 spans 17 residues. CDR3 loop: CASSPARTGWQQETQYF. The DNA of the CDR3 is TGTGCCAGCAGCCCCGCCCGGACAGGGTGGCAACAAGAGACCCAGTACTTC.

This clone was picked up a small number of times. The chain joins TRBV29-1 to TRBJ2-5; 10 bases are a match to TRBD1. Trimming at V came to 6 bases and at J to 5 bases, leaving 12 bases not matched to a gene. This CDR3 is 15 amino acids long. Germline lookup yields CDR1 SQVTM and CDR2 ANQGSEA. CDR3 region: CSVEISGTGDETQYF. In DNA, the CDR3 is TGCAGCGTGGAGATATCCGGGACAGGGGACGAGACCCAGTACTTC.

The chain carries TRBV4-1 and TRBJ2-5, with TRBD2 identical over 11 bases. CDR1 and CDR2 (germline): MGHRA, YSYEKL. The CDR3 length is 16 residues. With V trimmed by 3 bases and J by 0 bases, 3 bases remained unmatched. The CDR3 DNA sequence: TGCGCCAGCAGCCAGCTACTAGCGGGGGACCAAGAGACCCAGTACTTC. This codes for CASSQLLAGDQETQYF.

The rearrangement links TRBV11-2 to TRBJ1-1; D is undetermined. Trimming stripped 1 base from V and 10 bases from J, with 10 bases between. The germline V gene has CDR1 SGHAT and CDR2 FQNNGV. This CDR3 has 12 residues. The CDR3 region is CASSLVPAGAFF. Here the CDR3 DNA reads TGTGCCAGCAGCTTAGTCCCCGCCGGAGCTTTCTTT. The full variable domain, completed using reference TRBV11-2 and TRBJ1-1, is EAGVAQSPRYKIIEKRQSVAFWCNPISGHATLYWYQQILGQGPKLLIQFQNNGVVDDSQLPKDRFSAERLKGVDSTLKIQPAKLEDSAVYLCASSLVPAGAFFGQGTRLTVV.

V usage is TRBV6-4 and J usage is TRBJ1-1, with 8 bases fitting TRBD1. The length of the CDR3 is 14 residues. Looked up from germline, CDR1 is MRHNA and CDR2 is SNTAGT. V was pared by 2 bases and J by 4 bases, with 3 bases of the junction left unmatched. The CDR3 bases are TGTGCCAGCAGTGACACGGACAGGGCCACTGAAGCTTTCTTT. The encoded protein is CASSDTDRATEAFF.

CDR3 sequence: CASSRTGGGNQPQHF. DNA of the CDR3: TGTGCCAGCAGTCGAACAGGGGGAGGCAATCAGCCCCAGCATTTT. This chain links TRBV6-5 with TRBJ1-5; 8 positions match TRBD1. The CDR3 totals 15 residues. The trim removed 5 bases at V and 2 bases at J, leaving 5 bases unmatched. From germline, CDR1 is MNHEY and CDR2 SVGAGI.

The chain links TRBV5-1 to TRBJ1-4; TRBD1 might be the D (6 bases). The CDR3 covers 14 residues. CDR1 SGHRS and CDR2 YFSETQ come from the germline V gene. Trimming took 3 bases from V and 0 from J, leaving 6 bases between them. CDR3 sequence reads: CASSWTATNEKLFF. The CDR3 nucleotides are TGCGCCAGCAGCTGGACAGCAACTAATGAAAAACTGTTTTTT.

CDR3 residues: CASSPLQGLNTEAFF. Here the CDR3 DNA reads TGTGCCAGCAGTCCCCTACAGGGCTTGAACACTGAAGCTTTCTTT. The gene calls are TRBV6-5 and TRBJ1-1; tentatively, D is TRBD1 (6 bases). Germline V CDR1 and CDR2: MNHEY, SVGAGI. The V end lost 5 bases, the J end lost 0 bases, and 13 bases lay between the germline ends. This CDR3 contains 15 residues.

The V call is TRBV5-1, the J call TRBJ2-1; D call uncertain. The CDR3 length is 14 residues. Per germline, CDR1 SGHRS and CDR2 YFSETQ. V was pared by 0 bases and J by 4 bases, with 8 bases between. The CDR3 sequence is CASSLGRLYNEQFF. CDR3 DNA: TGCGCCAGCAGCTTGGGGCGGTTATACAATGAGCAGTTCTTC.

The chain carries TRBV7-8 and TRBJ1-1; 7 bases are shared with TRBD1. CDR3 length: 13 residues. The V gene's germline CDR1 is SGHVS and CDR2 FQNEAQ. Trimming cost V 9 bases and J 1 base; bases outside gene matches: 5. This chain's CDR3 is CASGDSSNTEAFF. In DNA, the CDR3 is TGTGCCAGTGGGGACAGTTCGAACACTGAAGCTTTCTTT.

The chain combines TRBV6-1 with TRBJ2-5; TRBD2 matches at 10 bases. Germline lookup yields CDR1 MNHNS and CDR2 SASEGT. V dropped 5 bases and J dropped 1; count of bases not matched to a gene: 4. There are 15 residues in the CDR3. CDR3 bases: TGTGCCAGCAGTAGTCTAGCGGGGGTCCAAGAGACCCAGTACTTC. This gives the protein CASSSLAGVQETQYF.

This chain joins TRBV6-5 and TRBJ2-4, with D tentatively TRBD1 (5 bases). This CDR3 is built from 14 residues. V was pared by 6 bases and J by 0 bases, with 9 bases between. CDR1 and CDR2 (germline): MNHEY, SVGAGI. This chain's CDR3 is CASRFQGAKNIQYF. The CDR3 DNA reads as TGTGCCAGCAGATTCCAGGGAGCCAAAAACATTCAGTACTTC.

V and J are TRBV6-6 and TRBJ2-1; TRBD1 matches 10 bases. Germline V gives CDR1 MNHNY, CDR2 SVGAGI (reference sequence). The CDR3 spans 15 residues. Trimming cost V 3 bases and J 4 bases; bases outside gene matches: 3. CDR3 residues: CASSYSDRGYNEQFF. CDR3 nucleotide sequence: TGTGCCAGCAGTTATTCGGACAGGGGGTACAATGAGCAGTTCTTC.

The gene calls are TRBV18 and TRBJ1-4; TRBD1 agrees at 9 bases. The germline gives CDR1 KGHSH, CDR2 LQKENI. Trimming took 8 bases from V and 8 from J; bases not matched to a gene: 6. This CDR3 has 13 residues. The CDR3 DNA reads as TGTGCCAGCCAACAGGGGGCTCGAGAAAAACTGTTTTTT. Its translation is CASQQGAREKLFF.

This clone was detected once. This chain connects TRBV5-1 to TRBJ2-1, with 9 bases matching TRBD1. The CDR3 has 17 residues. Germline values: CDR1 SGHRS, CDR2 YFSETQ. V lost 4 bases, J lost 4 bases, and 12 bases stayed unmatched. CDR3 DNA: TGCGCCAGCAGCGAGGGACAGGGCCCCTCTTCGTACAATGAGCAGTTCTTC. Translation gives CASSEGQGPSSYNEQFF.